Following are 26 T cell receptor beta chains from one sample sequenced in a study of shared clonotypes between healthy human individuals. Sequenced by immunoSEQ multiplex PCR; TCRdb stores in-frame clones only, minus some. The data contain 150,000 to 200,000 clones, around 93% of them singletons. The sequencing input was naive CD4+ T cells sorted from blood. Subset described: CD45RA+ positively selected. The receptors here all came from a woman younger than 45 in good health.

This clone was detected a few times. The CDR3 reads CASRQGGSDEQYF. In DNA form, the CDR3 reads TGCGCCAGCAGGCAGGGAGGTTCGGACGAGCAGTACTTC. V usage is TRBV5-1 and J usage is TRBJ2-7; possibly TRBD2 for D (6 bases). The germline V and J ends were trimmed by 5 bases and 5 bases, with 14 bases remaining between them. This CDR3 has 13 residues. In germline, CDR1 is SGHRS, CDR2 YFSETQ.

The genes are TRBV13 and TRBJ2-1, with D perhaps TRBD1 (7 bases). The CDR3 is 19 residues long. Trimming cost V 5 bases and J 3 bases, with 26 bases left between them. In germline, CDR1 is PRHDT, CDR2 FYEKMQ (reference sequence). In DNA, the CDR3 is TGTGCCAGCAGCATAATGACAGGGACTGTCGGGAGTAACTACAATGAGCAGTTCTTC. It specifies CASSIMTGTVGSNYNEQFF.

This clone was recorded once. The V call is TRBV5-1, the J call TRBJ2-7; no clear D. Trimming took off 7 bases at V and 4 bases at J, with 18 bases between the two ends. The CDR3 is 14 amino acids. Germline assignment: CDR1 SGHRS and CDR2 YFSETQ. The CDR3 region is CASGPGTDVYEQYF. The CDR3 region has the DNA TGCGCCAGCGGACCCGGCACAGACGTATACGAGCAGTACTTC.

In this sample, this clone turned up once. CDR3 DNA sequence: TGTGCCAGCAGCTTGTGGGTGGGCAGCAATCAGCCCCAGCATTTT. Its translation: CASSLWVGSNQPQHF. The chain joins TRBV5-5 to TRBJ1-5; no clear D. The CDR3 is 15 residues long. V lost 1 base, J lost 1 base, and 9 bases lay in between. Germline V gene data show CDR1 as SGHKS and CDR2 as YYEKEE (reference sequence).

The chain is built from TRBV5-1 and TRBJ2-5; the D gene could be TRBD1 or TRBD2 (5 bases each). The CDR3 length is 14 residues. The ends were cut back, 7 bases at V and 1 base at J, with 14 bases in the middle. Germline-derived CDR1 and CDR2 are SGHRS and YFSETQ. DNA for the CDR3: TGCGCCAGCCGAATCGGGACCTTCCAAGAGACCCAGTACTTC. Translation: CASRIGTFQETQYF. Full variable domain (missing parts from reference TRBV5-1 and TRBJ2-5): KAGVTQTPRYLIKTRGQQVTLSCSPISGHRSVSWYQQTPGQGLQFLFEYFSETQRNKGNFPGRFSGRQFSNSRSEMNVSTLELGDSALYLCASRIGTFQETQYFGPGTRLLVL.

The J gene is TRBJ2-1, the V gene TRBV5-1; D not resolved. From germline, CDR1 is SGHRS and CDR2 YFSETQ. The length of the CDR3 is 13 residues. V was pared by 0 bases and J by 6 bases, with 7 bases between. CDR3 in amino acids: CASSLELPNEQFF. CDR3 nucleotides: TGCGCCAGCAGCTTGGAGCTGCCCAATGAGCAGTTCTTC.

The V and J genes are TRBV18 and TRBJ1-5, with TRBD1 as a possible D gene (5 bases). The CDR3 has 15 amino acids. CDR1 KGHSH and CDR2 LQKENI come from the germline V gene. V was clipped by 1 base and J by 7 bases, with 14 bases between them. DNA for the CDR3: TGTGCCAGCTCACCACTAGGGGAGCTTCGACAGCCCCAGCATTTT. Translating it yields CASSPLGELRQPQHF.

V usage is TRBV12-2 and J usage is TRBJ2-7; the table's D call, TRBD2, has no DNA check behind it. TRBV12-2 is deemed a pseudogene. This CDR3 contains 14 residues. Here the CDR3 DNA reads TGTGCAAGTGACTTAGACGGGAGACTCTACGAGCAGTACTTC. It is translated as CASDLDGRLYEQYF.

V gene TRBV19 combines with J gene TRBJ2-5; D gene unclear. The J call may not be correct, given that the DNA end is closer to TRBJ2-7. The CDR3 loop spans 13 amino acids. CDR1 and CDR2 (germline): LNHDA, SQIVND (reference sequence). CDR3 sequence (DNA): TGTGCCAGTAGTATCGGCAGAGCCTACGAGCAGTACTTC. The encoded protein is CASSIGRAYEQYF.

The rearrangement joins TRBV27 to TRBJ1-2; the match to TRBD1 covers 8 bases. The CDR3 runs 16 residues. Germline V gives CDR1 MNHEY, CDR2 SMNVEV (reference sequence). V trimming: 6 bases; J trimming: 3 bases; junction bases outside the gene matches: 12. As DNA, the CDR3 is TGTGCCAGCAGGCCGAAGGGGACAGGATATGACTATGGCTACACCTTC. This encodes CASRPKGTGYDYGYTF.

J is TRBJ1-1 and V is TRBV2; D not certain. V dropped 0 bases and J dropped 4 bases, with 9 bases sitting between them. CDR1 SNHLY and CDR2 FYNNEI come from the germline V gene. The CDR3 has 14 amino acids. CDR3 coding DNA: TGTGCCAGCAGTGAAGCCGGGCAAATCACTGAAGCTTTCTTT. Amino acids: CASSEAGQITEAFF.

This clone has only a few counts. The chain links TRBV7-9 to TRBJ2-7, with unresolved D. Trimming stripped 6 bases from V and 3 bases from J, with 15 bases between. CDR3 length equals 14 residues. CDR1 and CDR2 from the germline V gene are SEHNR and FQNEAQ (reference sequence). CDR3 in DNA: TGTGCCAGCAGAACCAGCACACGGAACTACGAGCAGTACTTC. This encodes CASRTSTRNYEQYF.

The V and J genes are TRBV5-5 and TRBJ1-2, with unresolved D. The CDR3 contains 14 residues. CDR1 and CDR2 from the germline V gene are SGHKS and YYEKEE (reference sequence). The ends were cut back, 1 base at V and 5 bases at J, with 12 bases in the middle. In DNA form, the CDR3 reads TGTGCCAGCAGCTTGACCTTAATTAGTTATGGCTACACCTTC. This translates into CASSLTLISYGYTF.

This chain connects TRBV11-3 to TRBJ2-6; possibly TRBD1 for D (6 bases). V lost 4 bases and J lost 0, with 10 bases in between. This CDR3 is built from 16 residues. Germline V gene data show CDR1 as SGHNT and CDR2 as YENEEA. The CDR3 DNA reads TGTGCCAGCAGCTCGGGACAAATCTCTGGGGCCAACGTCCTGACTTTC. It is translated as CASSSGQISGANVLTF.

This sequence joins TRBV19 and TRBJ2-1; TRBD2 matches 15 bases. Looked up from germline, CDR1 is LNHDA and CDR2 is SQIVND (reference sequence). The CDR3 has 17 amino acids. Unmatched junction bases numbered 7, after V lost 4 bases and J lost 6 bases. The DNA for the CDR3 is TGTGCCAGTAGTACCGGACTAGCGGGAGGGCTGGGCAATGAGCAGTTCTTC. Its protein is CASSTGLAGGLGNEQFF.

The chain couples TRBV11-2 to TRBJ2-3; no clear D. Germline-derived CDR1 and CDR2 are SGHAT and FQNNGV. This CDR3 is built from 16 residues. Trimming shortened V by 5 bases and J by 3 bases, and 18 bases separated the two germline ends. The CDR3 nucleotides are TGTGCCAGCAGCCTTCTCCCCGAAGCGAGGACAGATACGCAGTATTTT. This codes for CASSLLPEARTDTQYF.

The rearrangement links TRBV5-4 to TRBJ1-2; TRBD1 matches at 9 bases. The germline CDR1 and CDR2 sequences are SGHNT and YYREEE (reference sequence). With 3 bases clipped from V and 5 bases from J, the junction kept 8 bases outside the gene matches. The CDR3 runs to 15 residues. CDR3 amino acids: CASSSKQGAQYGYTF. The CDR3 DNA reads TGTGCCAGCAGCTCAAAACAGGGGGCGCAATATGGCTACACCTTC.

This chain links TRBV10-1 with TRBJ2-1; 8 bases match TRBD2. There are 17 residues in the CDR3. Trimming removed 0 bases from V and 8 bases from J; junction bases left unmatched: 12. Germline assignment: CDR1 WNHNN and CDR2 SYGVQD (reference sequence). The CDR3 sequence: CASSESPHSGITDEQFF. CDR3 DNA: TGCGCCAGCAGTGAGTCACCCCATAGCGGGATAACGGATGAGCAGTTCTTC.

The chain recombines TRBV28 with TRBJ2-7; 13 bases agree with TRBD2. CDR1 MDHEN and CDR2 SYDVKM come from the germline V gene. The J segment lost 5 bases and the V segment lost 7 bases, leaving 8 bases of the junction unmatched. The CDR3 totals 15 residues. CDR3 DNA sequence: TGTGCCAGCACCCGGACTAGCGGGAGTAAAAACGAGCAGTACTTC. It encodes CASTRTSGSKNEQYF.

V gene TRBV14 combines with J gene TRBJ2-5; TRBD1 is a possible D gene (5 bases). Germline CDR1 SGHDN, CDR2 FVKESK. With 4 bases removed from V and 0 bases from J, the gap between germline ends came to 12 bases. CDR3 length: 15 amino acids. CDR3 nucleotide sequence: TGTGCCAGCAGCCCGCAGGGTTGGTACCAAGAGACCCAGTACTTC. Translated, it gives CASSPQGWYQETQYF.

The chain couples TRBV15 to TRBJ2-5; D is uncertain. The length of the CDR3 is 13 residues. Trimming took off 5 bases at V and 2 bases at J, with 9 bases between the two ends. From germline, CDR1 is LNHNV and CDR2 YYDKDF (reference sequence). The CDR3 sequence: CATSFRAQETQYF. In DNA, the CDR3 is TGTGCCACCAGCTTCCGGGCGCAAGAGACCCAGTACTTC.

Here the CDR3 reads CASSKDRGRGEQYF. CDR3 in DNA: TGTGCCAGCAGTAAGGACAGGGGCCGTGGCGAGCAGTACTTC. The chain uses TRBV27 and TRBJ2-7; 9 bases are shared with TRBD1. The CDR3 has 14 amino acids. Germline loops: CDR1 MNHEY, CDR2 SMNVEV (reference sequence). Germline trimming cut 5 bases from V and 6 bases from J; bases unmatched to any gene: 8.

This chain links TRBV6-6 with TRBJ2-3, with TRBD2 matching over 12 bases. V shed 6 bases, J shed 4 bases, and the junction held 2 bases outside the gene matches. This CDR3 contains 14 residues. The germline V gene has CDR1 MNHNY and CDR2 SVGAGI (reference sequence). The DNA of the CDR3 is TGTGCCAGCAGGACTAGCGGGAGCTCAGATACGCAGTATTTT. It specifies CASRTSGSSDTQYF.

The chain recombines TRBV5-8 with TRBJ2-7; D unresolved. CDR3 length: 14 residues. Germline V CDR1 and CDR2: SGHTS, YDEGEE. V was shortened by 2 bases and J by 2 bases, with 11 bases between the two germline ends. The CDR3 spells CASSLRAPTYEQYF. For the CDR3, the DNA is TGTGCCAGCAGCTTACGGGCACCAACCTACGAGCAGTACTTC.

To note about this clone: A read error may produce the germline difference seen at one junction end. The V call is TRBV6-1, the J call TRBJ1-2; TRBD1 might be the D (5 bases). Germline V lookup: CDR1 MNHNS, CDR2 SASEGT. This CDR3 is built from 15 residues. The chain's CDR3 is CAISESTGVGYGYTF. In nucleotides, the CDR3 is TGTGCCATCAGTGAGAGCACAGGCGTAGGGTATGGCTACACCTTC.

V usage is TRBV6-1 and J usage is TRBJ2-7; TRBD2 aligns across 12 bases. The CDR3 covers 14 residues. Trimming removed 1 base from V and 6 bases from J; junction bases left unmatched: 1. Germline V gene lookup returns CDR1 MNHNS and CDR2 SASEGT. The CDR3, as DNA: TGTGCCAGCAGTGAAGGACTAGCGGGAGCCGAGCAGTACTTC. It yields the protein CASSEGLAGAEQYF.